The clone carrying this T cell receptor (beta chain) turned up a few times. The antigen is undetermined. This specimen belongs to a study of STAT3 mutations in large granular lymphocyte leukemia. As for the study in general: Over half of T-LGLL patients had one or more immunosuppressive regimens.

Overall study findings and caveats: At least one immunodominant TCR beta clonotype appeared in every T-cell large granular lymphocyte leukemia patient.

Profiling relied on immunoSEQ multiplex PCR, and the TCRdb table lists in-frame clones only, not all of them. The table lists some 5,800 clones, around four fifths of them singletons, with approximately 84% in the top ten. Germline CDR1 is GTSNPN and CDR2 is SVGIG (reference sequence). The CDR3 consists of 16 residues. With 3 bases clipped from V and 0 bases from J, the junction kept 7 bases outside the gene matches. Sequenced: peripheral blood mononuclear cells. This rearrangement joins TRBV30 to TRBJ2-1; 8 bases fit TRBD2. The receptor was derived from a man in his forties with T-cell large granular lymphocyte leukemia. Some clones in this sample may be carry-over from other donors' samples. The CDR3 DNA is TGTGCCTGGAGACTAGCGGAACTTGGCTCCTACAATGAGCAGTTCTTC. Amino acids: CAWRLAELGSYNEQFF.